This T cell receptor (beta chain) was recovered during a study of identical twins. TCRdb passed the 5' RACE reads through MiXCR, listing each CDR3 protein once. Of about 1.7 million distinct CDR3 sequences listed, roughly 35% are singletons. V lost 3 bases, J lost 4 bases, and 10 bases stayed unmatched. The CDR3 extends over 17 amino acids. Germline V gene sequence: CDR1 SGHDN, CDR2 FVKESK. Sequencing was done on a sample of cord blood. The V gene is TRBV14, the J gene TRBJ1-5, with 9 positions matching TRBD1. This TCR was recovered from a newborn girl in good health. CDR3 in DNA: TGTGCCAGCAGCCAGGATTCCGGACAGGGGAGGAATCAGCCCCAGCATTTT. Protein product: CASSQDSGQGRNQPQHF.